The 17 T cell receptor beta chains listed next were all sequenced from one sample in a study of T cell changes during pregnancy in multiple sclerosis. TCRdb's copy holds only in-frame clones and misses some; the assay was immunoSEQ multiplex PCR. In the table there are over 45,000 clones, approximately 91% of which are singletons. The starting material was CD4+ T cells from peripheral blood mononuclear cells, obtained in the third trimester of pregnancy. The receptors originated from a female donor with multiple sclerosis, enrolled in a pregnancy study.

This chain joins TRBV11-2 and TRBJ2-5; D may be TRBD1 (7 bases). V lost 4 bases to trimming and J lost 7 bases, with 22 bases between them. Germline CDR1 and CDR2: SGHAT and FQNNGV. There are 16 residues in the CDR3. CDR3 nucleotides: TGTGCCAGCAGCTACGGGACAGCCTCCACCGGGGGGACCCAGTACTTC. Protein sequence: CASSYGTASTGGTQYF.

The rearrangement uses TRBV7-9 and TRBJ1-1; D may be TRBD1 (6 bases). V lost 5 bases and J 1 base, leaving 14 bases between the germline ends. This CDR3 comprises 15 residues. Looked up from germline, CDR1 is SEHNR and CDR2 is FQNEAQ (reference sequence). The CDR3 bases are TGTGCCAGCAGCCCGAGGGGGAAAGGGAACACTGAAGCTTTCTTT. It codes for CASSPRGKGNTEAFF.

The chain employs TRBV30 and TRBJ1-4; D call uncertain. The CDR3 extends over 14 amino acids. Germline assignment: CDR1 GTSNPN and CDR2 SVGIG (reference sequence). The V end was cut by 3 bases, the J end by 3 bases, with 11 bases between. The CDR3 DNA follows: TGTGCCTGGAGATTGGGCAGTTCTAATGAAAAACTGTTTTTT. As protein: CAWRLGSSNEKLFF.

This rearrangement joins TRBV7-7 to TRBJ1-6; D gene uncertain. The CDR3 sequence is 13 residues long. V lost 5 bases, J lost 9 bases, and 11 bases lay in between. Germline CDR1 reads SSHAT; CDR2 reads FNYEAQ (reference sequence). The CDR3 DNA is TGTGCCAGCAGCCCCGGAGTTTCTTCACCCCTCCACTTT. Protein sequence: CASSPGVSSPLHF.

The rearrangement joins TRBV6-6 to TRBJ1-2; perhaps TRBD1 as D (6 bases). CDR3 size: 13 residues. The V end was cut by 5 bases, the J end by 1 base, with 8 bases between. Germline V gene lookup returns CDR1 MNHNY and CDR2 SVGAGI (reference sequence). In DNA, the CDR3 is TGTGCCAGCAGTATGGACAGTAACTATGGCTACACCTTC. As protein: CASSMDSNYGYTF.

V and J are TRBV5-6 and TRBJ1-2; TRBD1 agrees at 8 bases. The germline V gene encodes CDR1 SGHDT and CDR2 YYEEEE. This CDR3 contains 14 residues. J gave up 5 bases and V 1 base, and 4 bases lay outside the gene matches. The CDR3 DNA is TGTGCCAGCAGCTTGTCGGACAGGGAGTATGGCTACACCTTC. This gives the protein CASSLSDREYGYTF.

The table lists this clone with a count of one. The J gene is TRBJ2-5, the V gene TRBV7-8; 7 bases match TRBD1. This CDR3 has 14 amino acids. The trim removed 4 bases at V and 2 bases at J, leaving 4 bases unmatched. Germline CDR1 is SGHVS and CDR2 is FQNEAQ. CDR3 in amino acids: CASSSRTGQETQYF. DNA of the CDR3: TGTGCCAGCAGCTCAAGGACAGGACAAGAGACCCAGTACTTC. Full variable domain (remainder filled in from reference TRBV7-8 and TRBJ2-5): GAGVSQSPRYKVAKRGQDVALRCDPISGHVSLFWYQQALGQGPEFLTYFQNEAQLDKSGLPSDRFFAERPEGSVSTLKIQRTQQEDSAVYLCASSSRTGQETQYFGPGTRLLVL.

The V call is TRBV7-2, the J call TRBJ1-2, with TRBD1 identical over 9 bases. Unmatched junction bases numbered 9, after V lost 6 bases and J lost 4 bases. The CDR3 loop spans 15 amino acids. Germline values: CDR1 SGHTA, CDR2 FQGNSA. The CDR3, as DNA: TGTGCCAGCAGTTCTGGACAGGGGAGGCTCTATGGCTACACCTTC. Its translation is CASSSGQGRLYGYTF.

V is TRBV7-8 and J is TRBJ2-5; TRBD1 agrees at 11 bases. V lost 6 bases, J lost 2 bases, and 5 bases stayed unmatched. Germline V gene data show CDR1 as SGHVS and CDR2 as FQNEAQ. This CDR3 is 15 amino acids long. The CDR3 here is CASRRDRGKQETQYF. CDR3 in DNA: TGTGCCAGCAGACGGGACAGGGGGAAGCAAGAGACCCAGTACTTC.

This sequence joins TRBV29-1 and TRBJ2-7; D gene ambiguous. This CDR3 region has 11 residues. The germline V gene has CDR1 SQVTM and CDR2 ANQGSEA. V shed 5 bases and J shed 1 base, with 6 bases lying between them. The CDR3 bases are TGCAGCGTTTCGAGGTCCTACGAGCAGTACTTC. Translated, it gives CSVSRSYEQYF.

The chain is built from TRBV5-4 and TRBJ1-2; 9 bases fit TRBD1. CDR1 and CDR2 from the germline V gene are SGHNT and YYREEE (reference sequence). The CDR3 is 14 residues long. Trimming at V came to 0 bases and at J to 6 bases, leaving 3 bases not matched to a gene. CDR3 residues: CASSLGDRANGYTF. The CDR3 coding sequence is TGTGCCAGCAGCTTGGGGGACAGGGCCAATGGCTACACCTTC. The full variable domain, completed using reference TRBV5-4 and TRBJ1-2, is ETGVTQSPTHLIKTRGQQVTLRCSSQSGHNTVSWYQQALGQGPQFIFQYYREEENGRGNFPPRFSGLQFPNYSSELNVNALELDDSALYLCASSLGDRANGYTFGSGTRLTVV.

V and J are TRBV10-3 and TRBJ1-1; D might be TRBD1 (6 bases). CDR3 length: 14 residues. V gave up 8 bases and J gave up 0 bases, with 13 bases separating them. Germline CDR1 is ENHRY and CDR2 is SYGVKD. In DNA, the CDR3 is TGTGCCATCGGGGAGGGGGGGCTGAACACTGAAGCTTTCTTT. Translating gives CAIGEGGLNTEAFF.

CDR3: CASSLAPTGEETQYF. Written as DNA, the CDR3 is TGTGCCAGCAGCTTGGCCCCGACAGGCGAAGAGACCCAGTACTTC. This chain uses TRBV5-4 with TRBJ2-5, with D possibly TRBD1 on 6 matching bases. CDR1 and CDR2 (germline): SGHNT, YYREEE (reference sequence). V gave up 0 bases and J gave up 3 bases, with 12 bases separating them. This CDR3 contains 15 residues.

This clone was picked up one time. J is TRBJ1-1 and V is TRBV19; the D gene is possibly TRBD1 (5 bases). The germline CDR1 and CDR2 sequences are LNHDA and SQIVND (reference sequence). Trimming took off 8 bases at V and 5 bases at J, with 18 bases between the two ends. The CDR3 length is 14 residues. This CDR3 reads CASARGGSETEAFF. The DNA for the CDR3 is TGTGCCAGTGCCCGGGGGGGTAGTGAAACTGAAGCTTTCTTT.

V gene TRBV5-1 combines with J gene TRBJ2-4; 11 bases line up with TRBD2. V dropped 3 bases and J dropped 7; count of bases not matched to a gene: 3. In germline, CDR1 is SGHRS, CDR2 YFSETQ. The CDR3 contains 14 residues. The CDR3: CASSWGTSGNIQYF. The DNA of the CDR3 is TGCGCCAGCAGCTGGGGGACTAGCGGTAACATTCAGTACTTC.

The V call is TRBV6-5, the J call TRBJ1-2; 9 bases fit TRBD1. Germline CDR1 is MNHEY and CDR2 is SVGAGI. CDR3 length: 14 amino acids. V shed 6 bases, J shed 7 bases, and the junction held 9 bases outside the gene matches. The CDR3 bases are TGTGCCAGCAGAGCACCGGGACAGGGTTTTGGCTACACCTTC. Encoded protein: CASRAPGQGFGYTF.

The chain carries TRBV19 and TRBJ1-1, with D maybe TRBD1 (5 bases). The V gene's germline CDR1 is LNHDA and CDR2 SQIVND (reference sequence). Trimming took off 7 bases at V and 4 bases at J, with 16 bases between the two ends. This CDR3 contains 14 residues. The CDR3 nucleotides read TGTGCCAGTAAGGCCAGGCAGGGAGGCACTGAAGCTTTCTTT. Its translation is CASKARQGGTEAFF.